One and the same sample provided the 25 T cell receptor beta chains below, sequenced in a study of T-cell reconstitution after alpha-beta-depleted transplantation in children. A library of TCRbeta sequences, prepared with unique molecular identifiers, was generated. TCRdb ran MiXCR on the PCR reads and lists one entry per CDR3 protein. The sample has approximately 240,000 distinct CDR3 sequences, about 9.6% seen once. Here the sequenced sample was PBMCs from the stem cell graft donor, taken from the stem cell graft. The receptors come from a human donor who donated a stem cell graft to a child with SCID.

This clonotype was counted a few times. The chain employs TRBV27 and TRBJ1-5, with 7 bases aligning to TRBD1. The CDR3 is made up of 16 amino acids. Germline values: CDR1 MNHEY, CDR2 SMNVEV (reference sequence). With V trimmed by 5 bases and J by 0 bases, 7 bases remained unmatched. This chain's CDR3 is CASSTGTAYSNQPQHF. The CDR3 nucleotides read TGTGCCAGCAGTACCGGGACAGCGTATAGCAATCAGCCCCAGCATTTT.

This clonotype was seen many times. V gene TRBV5-1 combines with J gene TRBJ2-5, with D uncertain. CDR1 is SGHRS and CDR2 is YFSETQ in the germline V gene. The CDR3 has 12 residues. The V and J ends lost 7 bases and 2 bases respectively, with 9 bases between them. This CDR3 reads CASRWDQETQYF. The CDR3 region has the DNA TGCGCCAGCCGGTGGGATCAAGAGACCCAGTACTTC.

This clonotype occurred many times. The V gene is TRBV5-1, the J gene TRBJ2-5; 7 nucleotides line up with TRBD2. CDR3 length: 16 amino acids. CDR1 and CDR2 (germline): SGHRS, YFSETQ. Trimming cost V 0 bases and J 7 bases; bases outside gene matches: 12. The CDR3 is CASSLESASGGGTQYF. The DNA for the CDR3 is TGCGCCAGCAGCTTGGAGTCGGCTAGCGGCGGGGGGACCCAGTACTTC.

This clonotype has just a few counts. The genes are TRBV24-1 and TRBJ1-5; TRBD1 might be the D (5 bases). CDR3 length equals 14 residues. CDR1 and CDR2 from the germline V gene are KGHDR and SFDVKD. With 5 bases removed from V and 3 bases from J, the gap between germline ends came to 10 bases. CDR3 region: CATSGRGVNQPQHF. The CDR3 DNA reads TGTGCCACCAGTGGACGGGGGGTCAATCAGCCCCAGCATTTT.

This clonotype showed up many times. V is TRBV20-1 and J is TRBJ1-1; D ambiguous. The CDR3 runs 15 residues. Germline assignment: CDR1 DFQATT and CDR2 SNEGSKA (reference sequence). The ends were cut back, 1 base at V and 1 base at J, with 13 bases in the middle. The CDR3 protein is CSARGREGWNTEAFF. The CDR3 DNA sequence: TGCAGTGCTAGAGGGAGGGAGGGATGGAACACTGAAGCTTTCTTT.

The table lists this clonotype with many counts. The V gene is TRBV5-5, the J gene TRBJ1-1; D is unclear. The CDR3 sequence is 16 residues long. Germline V gene sequence: CDR1 SGHKS, CDR2 YYEKEE (reference sequence). Trimming pared 2 bases from V and 0 bases from J, leaving 14 bases between. The CDR3 DNA is TGTGCCAGCAGCTTTTCTCCTACCCGGATGAACACTGAAGCTTTCTTT. Translation gives CASSFSPTRMNTEAFF.

This clonotype was seen at least ten times. CDR3 DNA sequence: TGTGCCAGCAGCTTGGGCCGCGGGACAGTCTACGAGCAGTACTTC. As protein: CASSLGRGTVYEQYF. The chain joins TRBV5-6 to TRBJ2-7; D is perhaps TRBD1 (7 bases). V gave up 0 bases and J gave up 3 bases, with 13 bases separating them. In germline, CDR1 is SGHDT, CDR2 YYEEEE. The CDR3 covers 15 residues.

This clonotype was observed many times. The gene calls are TRBV5-1 and TRBJ2-1; D possibly matches TRBD1 or TRBD2 (6 bases each). V was pared by 1 base and J by 4 bases, with 12 bases between. Germline V gives CDR1 SGHRS, CDR2 YFSETQ. The CDR3 covers 15 residues. The CDR3 protein is CASSLPGGVYNEQFF. DNA of the CDR3: TGCGCCAGCAGCTTGCCCGGGGGCGTGTACAATGAGCAGTTCTTC.

This clonotype was counted many times. The chain couples TRBV10-3 to TRBJ2-3; TRBD1 matches at 8 bases. This CDR3 spans 13 amino acids. Germline V lookup: CDR1 ENHRY, CDR2 SYGVKD. The V segment lost 11 bases and the J segment 4 bases; nucleotides outside the gene matches: 8. The CDR3 spells CAVGTGDPDTQYF. The CDR3 coding sequence is TGTGCCGTCGGGACAGGAGATCCAGATACGCAGTATTTT.

The table lists this clonotype with many counts. This sequence joins TRBV12-3 or TRBV12-4 and TRBJ1-3; no reliable D call. This CDR3 region has 14 residues. V was cut by 5 bases and J by 0 bases, with 8 bases left in between. CDR3: CASSLIRSGNTIYF. In nucleotides, the CDR3 is TGTGCCAGCAGTCTAATCCGCTCTGGAAACACCATATATTTT.

The sample holds many counts of this clonotype. The V gene is TRBV7-9, the J gene TRBJ2-7, with D uncertain. Germline-derived CDR1 and CDR2 are SEHNR and FQNEAQ (reference sequence). Trimming shortened V by 1 base and J by 1 base, and 5 bases separated the two germline ends. The CDR3 sequence is 13 residues long. The CDR3 DNA reads as TGTGCCAGCAGCTTAGTGTTATCCTACGAGCAGTACTTC. This sequence encodes CASSLVLSYEQYF.

Many counts were recorded for this clonotype. This chain links TRBV24-1 with TRBJ2-3; D is uncertain. This CDR3 region has 11 residues. Between the trimmed V and J ends, which lost 9 bases and 3 bases, there was a span of 6 bases. Germline CDR1 is KGHDR and CDR2 is SFDVKD. The CDR3 spells CATAVTDTQYF. For the CDR3, the DNA is TGTGCCACCGCGGTTACAGATACGCAGTATTTT.

This clonotype was picked up many times. The chain links TRBV7-2 to TRBJ1-2; 7 bases align to TRBD1. Germline trimming cut 5 bases from V and 8 bases from J; bases unmatched to any gene: 11. Germline V gives CDR1 SGHTA, CDR2 FQGNSA. The CDR3 is 14 amino acids. The chain's CDR3 is CASSLPRGRGGYTF. The CDR3 nucleotides read TGTGCCAGCAGCCTTCCAAGGGGGCGGGGAGGCTACACCTTC.

This clonotype was counted ten times or more. The chain employs TRBV7-2 and TRBJ2-5; 7 bases line up with TRBD1. Germline V gene data show CDR1 as SGHTA and CDR2 as FQGNSA. This CDR3 has 16 amino acids. The V gene end was trimmed by 5 bases and the J gene end by 2 bases; junction bases not matched to a gene: 11. The CDR3 sequence is CASSPRYGTAQETQYF. The CDR3, as DNA: TGTGCCAGCAGCCCTCGATACGGGACAGCTCAAGAGACCCAGTACTTC.

J is TRBJ2-3 and V is TRBV19; the D gene is possibly TRBD1 (5 bases). There are 14 residues in the CDR3. The ends were cut back, 4 bases at V and 1 base at J, with 9 bases in the middle. Germline V gene sequence: CDR1 LNHDA, CDR2 SQIVND (reference sequence). The CDR3 spells CASSRSRGTDTQYF. CDR3 nucleotide sequence: TGTGCCAGTAGTAGGAGCAGGGGCACAGATACGCAGTATTTT.

This clonotype was seen repeatedly, ten times or more. This rearrangement joins TRBV3-1 to TRBJ2-7; D may correspond to TRBD1 or TRBD2 (5 bases each). V lost 4 bases and J lost 7, with 23 bases in between. The CDR3 has 16 residues. CDR1 is LGHDT, CDR2 YNNKEL, per germline (reference sequence). Here the CDR3 DNA reads TGTGCCAGCAGCCCGTACTCCAGTGGGGGTTTGAGTGAGCAGTACTTC. Translating gives CASSPYSSGGLSEQYF.

There are many counts of this clonotype. The genes are TRBV15 and TRBJ1-5; 9 bases line up with TRBD1. The CDR3 has 20 amino acids. The trim removed 0 bases at V and 5 bases at J, leaving 17 bases unmatched. The germline gives CDR1 LNHNV, CDR2 YYDKDF (reference sequence). CDR3: CATSRDQLYSGRDRDQPQHF. The DNA of the CDR3 is TGTGCCACCAGCAGAGATCAACTTTATAGTGGCAGGGACAGGGATCAGCCCCAGCATTTT. The full variable domain, in which reference TRBV15 and TRBJ1-5 provide the parts outside the CDR3, is DAMVIQNPRYQVTQFGKPVTLSCSQTLNHNVMYWYQQKSSQAPKLLFHYYDKDFNNEADTPDNFQSRRPNTSFCFLDIRSPGLGDTAMYLCATSRDQLYSGRDRDQPQHFGDGTRLSIL.

This clonotype appeared many times. The gene calls are TRBV5-1 and TRBJ1-2; a weak D match, TRBD1 (6 bases). CDR1 is SGHRS, CDR2 YFSETQ, per germline. This CDR3 is 16 amino acids long. Trimming took off 0 bases at V and 2 bases at J, with 14 bases between the two ends. For the CDR3, the DNA is TGCGCCAGCAGCTTGGACCCCAGGGGAATAAACTATGGCTACACCTTC. Amino acid sequence: CASSLDPRGINYGYTF.

This clonotype was picked up many times. The J gene is TRBJ1-1, the V gene TRBV7-2, with 10 bases lining up with TRBD1. With 6 bases clipped from V and 8 bases from J, the junction kept 18 bases outside the gene matches. Germline V lookup: CDR1 SGHTA, CDR2 FQGNSA. The CDR3 has 17 amino acids. CDR3 protein: CASSFPNFRDRGREAFF. The CDR3 bases are TGTGCCAGCAGTTTTCCTAACTTCCGGGACAGGGGTAGGGAAGCTTTCTTT.

This clonotype was counted a few times. The rearrangement joins TRBV7-3 to TRBJ2-1; D may be TRBD1 (6 bases). CDR1 and CDR2 (germline): SGHTA, FQGTGA. Trimming cost V 0 bases and J 8 bases, with 8 bases left between them. This CDR3 spans 13 amino acids. The CDR3 loop is CASSLTQGHEQFF. CDR3 DNA sequence: TGTGCCAGCAGCTTAACACAGGGCCATGAGCAGTTCTTC. The variable domain in full, with the rest retrieved from reference TRBV7-3 and TRBJ2-1, is GAGVSQTPSNKVTEKGKYVELRCDPISGHTALYWYRQSLGQGPEFLIYFQGTGAADDSGLPNDRFFAVRPEGSVSTLKIQRTERGDSAVYLCASSLTQGHEQFFGPGTRLTVL.

This clonotype was detected ten times or more. The chain recombines TRBV27 with TRBJ1-1, with D perhaps TRBD1 (5 bases). Looked up from germline, CDR1 is MNHEY and CDR2 is SMNVEV (reference sequence). Trimming shortened V by 1 base and J by 7 bases, and 19 bases separated the two germline ends. The CDR3 covers 16 residues. In DNA, the CDR3 is TGTGCCAGCAGTTTATACGGTGCAGGGCGCCGGGTTGAAGCTTTCTTT. This sequence encodes CASSLYGAGRRVEAFF.

This clonotype was recorded at least ten times. V gene TRBV7-2 combines with J gene TRBJ2-2; D is undetermined. The CDR3 totals 14 residues. Germline CDR1 SGHTA, CDR2 FQGNSA. Trimming stripped 2 bases from V and 1 base from J, with 5 bases between. The CDR3 is CASSLYRNTGELFF. The CDR3 bases are TGTGCCAGCAGCTTATACAGGAACACCGGGGAGCTGTTTTTT.

This clonotype was seen many times. The chain has TRBV28 and TRBJ1-1; maybe TRBD1 (6 bases). Per the germline V gene, CDR1 is MDHEN and CDR2 is SYDVKM. V was clipped by 6 bases and J by 4 bases, with 21 bases between them. The CDR3 is 16 amino acids. The CDR3 loop reads CASRDGGRGAPTEAFF. CDR3 DNA sequence: TGTGCCAGCAGAGACGGGGGGCGGGGGGCTCCCACTGAAGCTTTCTTT.

The chain carries TRBV7-6 and TRBJ2-3, with 7 bases identical to TRBD2. The CDR3 contains 17 residues. Trimming cost V 4 bases and J 1 base; bases outside gene matches: 11. Germline V gives CDR1 SGHVS, CDR2 FNYEAQ. This chain's CDR3 is CASSSRLSGTRTDTQYF. In DNA form, the CDR3 reads TGTGCCAGCAGCTCACGACTAAGCGGGACCCGCACAGATACGCAGTATTTT.

The chain uses TRBV20-1 and TRBJ1-3; D call uncertain. Germline CDR1 and CDR2: DFQATT and SNEGSKA (reference sequence). Trimming removed 6 bases at V and 3 bases at J, with 9 bases between. This CDR3 has 12 residues. Here the CDR3 DNA reads TGCAGTGCGGCCCTTGGTGGAAACACCATATATTTT. It yields the protein CSAALGGNTIYF.